The subject of this entry is one T cell receptor beta chain. Unique molecular identifiers were built into the TCR beta cDNA libraries. TCRdb reanalysed the PCR reads using MiXCR and keeps one entry per CDR3 protein. This table has some 800,000 distinct CDR3 sequences, 40% to 55% appearing once. These data originate in a study of post-analysis software for immune sequencing data. The receptor was isolated from a girl between 5 and 17 years old with multiple sclerosis. The sample taken for sequencing was blood.

The CDR3 loop reads CASSQYPTTNEKLFF. The CDR3 DNA follows: TGTGCCAGCAGCCAATATCCGACAACTAATGAAAAACTGTTTTTT. The V and J genes are TRBV3-1 and TRBJ1-4, with no clear D. The CDR3 extends over 15 amino acids. Germline assignment: CDR1 LGHDT and CDR2 YNNKEL (reference sequence). V was pared by 2 bases and J by 0 bases, with 7 bases between.